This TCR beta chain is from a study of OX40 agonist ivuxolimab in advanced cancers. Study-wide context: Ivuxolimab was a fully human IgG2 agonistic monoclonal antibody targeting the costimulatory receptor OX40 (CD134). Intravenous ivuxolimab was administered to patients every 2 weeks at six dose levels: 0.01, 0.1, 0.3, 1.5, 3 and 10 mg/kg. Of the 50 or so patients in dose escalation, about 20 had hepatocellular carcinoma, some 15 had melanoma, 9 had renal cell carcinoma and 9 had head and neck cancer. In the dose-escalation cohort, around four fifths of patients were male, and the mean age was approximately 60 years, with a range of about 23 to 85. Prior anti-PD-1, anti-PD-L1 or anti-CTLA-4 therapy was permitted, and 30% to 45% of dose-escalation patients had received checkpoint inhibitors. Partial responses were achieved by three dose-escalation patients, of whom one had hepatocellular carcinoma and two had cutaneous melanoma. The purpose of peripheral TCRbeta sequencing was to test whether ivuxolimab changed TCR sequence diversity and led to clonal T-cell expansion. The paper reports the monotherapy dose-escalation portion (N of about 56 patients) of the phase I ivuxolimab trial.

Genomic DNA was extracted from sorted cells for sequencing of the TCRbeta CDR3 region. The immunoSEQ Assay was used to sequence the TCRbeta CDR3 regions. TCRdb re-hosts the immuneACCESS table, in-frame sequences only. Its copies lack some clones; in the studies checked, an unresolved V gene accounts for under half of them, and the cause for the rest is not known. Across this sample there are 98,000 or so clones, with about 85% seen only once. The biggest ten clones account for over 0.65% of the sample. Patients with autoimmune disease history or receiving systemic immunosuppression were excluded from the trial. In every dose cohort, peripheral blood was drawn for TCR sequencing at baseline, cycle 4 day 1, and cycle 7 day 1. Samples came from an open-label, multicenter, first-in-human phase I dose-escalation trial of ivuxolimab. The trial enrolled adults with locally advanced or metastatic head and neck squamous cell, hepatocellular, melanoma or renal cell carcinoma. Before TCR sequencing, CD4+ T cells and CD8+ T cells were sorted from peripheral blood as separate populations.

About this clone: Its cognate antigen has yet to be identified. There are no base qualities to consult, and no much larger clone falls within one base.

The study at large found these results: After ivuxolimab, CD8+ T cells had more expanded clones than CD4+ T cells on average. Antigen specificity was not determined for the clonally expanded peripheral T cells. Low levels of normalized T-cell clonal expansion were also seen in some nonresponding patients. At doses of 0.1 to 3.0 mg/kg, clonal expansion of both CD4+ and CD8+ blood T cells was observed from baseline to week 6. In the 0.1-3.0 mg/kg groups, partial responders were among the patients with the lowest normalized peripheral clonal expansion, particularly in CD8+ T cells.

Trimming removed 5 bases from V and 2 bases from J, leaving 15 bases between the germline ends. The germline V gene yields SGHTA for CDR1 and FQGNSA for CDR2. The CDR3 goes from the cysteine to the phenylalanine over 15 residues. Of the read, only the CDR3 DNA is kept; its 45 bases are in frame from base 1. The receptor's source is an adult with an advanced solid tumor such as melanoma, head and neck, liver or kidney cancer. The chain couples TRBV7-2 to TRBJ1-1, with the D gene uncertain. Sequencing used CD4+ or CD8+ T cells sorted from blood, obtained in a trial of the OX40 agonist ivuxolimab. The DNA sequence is TGTGCCAGCAGCCGATCGGGGAATCACAACACTGAAGCTTTCTTT. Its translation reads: CASSRSGNHNTEAFF.